This T cell receptor beta chain was profiled in a study of chronic HIV infection and antiretroviral therapy. MiXCR, applied by TCRdb to the 5' RACE reads, yields one record per CDR3 protein. Here the sample spans 25,000 to 35,000 distinct CDR3 sequences, 7.5% to 10% being singletons. Germline values: CDR1 DFQATT, CDR2 SNEGSKA (reference sequence). V lost 3 bases to trimming and J lost 9 bases; unmatched junction nucleotides: 7. The CDR3 has 13 residues. This TCR came from an adult who had HIV and had not received antiretroviral therapy, or was an uninfected healthy control (not recorded which). Sequencing was done on a sample of peripheral blood. The chain carries TRBV20-1 and TRBJ2-7; 11 bases line up with TRBD2. CDR3 region: CSASSGRADRQYF. CDR3 DNA sequence: TGCAGTGCTAGTAGCGGGAGGGCCGACCGGCAGTACTTC.